This TCR beta chain was identified during a study of PD-L1 blockade in urothelial cancer. As for the study in general: Patients previously received 0 to 3 chemotherapy regimens. Among blood samples, the median T cell count was about 130,000. The researchers analyzed blood 3 weeks (second dose) and 6 weeks after treatment start. Study-wide findings and caveats: Blood TCR clonality below the median before treatment was a predictor of better survival.

V lost 7 bases, J lost 6 bases, and 13 bases lay in between. There are 13 residues in the CDR3. From germline, CDR1 is MDHEN and CDR2 SYDVKM. To note about this clone: Its matching antigen is unknown.

Time point specified: pretreatment peripheral blood. TCRdb's copy holds only in-frame clones and misses some; the assay was immunoSEQ multiplex PCR. This table has 45,000 to 60,000 clones, 65% to 90% appearing once. Here the sequenced sample was PBMCs, taken around atezolizumab (anti-PD-L1) treatment. The sequence derives from a man between 65 and 85 years old with urothelial cancer. The chain combines TRBV28 with TRBJ2-1; no definite D call. The CDR3 DNA follows: TGTGCCAGCACCTATACCCTATCCAATGAGCAGTTCTTC. Encoded protein: CASTYTLSNEQFF.